The 24 T cell receptor beta chains presented below share a single source sample, sequenced in a study of blood T cell repertoires in COVID-19. Method: immunoSEQ multiplex PCR; TCRdb's copy keeps in-frame clones and lacks some. The sample holds 240,000 or so clones, around 88% seen once. Sequenced input: peripheral blood. The receptors here all came from a woman aged 25 to 39 who had recovered from COVID-19.

The V gene is TRBV9, the J gene TRBJ1-2; D is unclear. The CDR3 has 14 residues. The germline V gene encodes CDR1 SGDLS and CDR2 YYNGEE. V lost 0 bases, J lost 2 bases, and 8 bases lay in between. The DNA for the CDR3 is TGTGCCAGCAGCGTAGATAACAGAAACTATGGCTACACCTTC. Translation gives CASSVDNRNYGYTF.

This clone appeared a single time. The CDR3 here is CASSEATGGAWQPQHF. The DNA for the CDR3 is TGTGCCAGCAGTGAAGCTACAGGGGGCGCTTGGCAGCCCCAGCATTTT. The J gene is TRBJ1-5, the V gene TRBV6-1; 9 bases match TRBD1. The CDR3 consists of 16 residues. CDR1 is MNHNS, CDR2 SASEGT, per germline. The ends lost 0 bases at V and 7 bases at J; junction bases unmatched: 7.

The chain uses TRBV7-3 and TRBJ2-1, with 7 bases identical to TRBD1. This CDR3 comprises 15 residues. Germline lookup yields CDR1 SGHTA and CDR2 FQGTGA. V dropped 4 bases and J dropped 5; count of bases not matched to a gene: 8. This chain's CDR3 is CASSWAGQADNEQFF. Written as DNA, the CDR3 is TGTGCCAGCAGCTGGGCCGGACAGGCCGACAATGAGCAGTTCTTC.

This chain links TRBV3-1 (or the pseudogene TRBV3-2) with TRBJ1-3, with D perhaps matching TRBD1 (6 bases). The V end was cut by 0 bases, the J end by 8 bases, with 17 bases between. The CDR3 is made up of 16 amino acids. Germline CDR1 LGHDT, CDR2 YNNKEL (reference sequence). Here the CDR3 reads CASSQEGGRLGDTIYF. The CDR3 DNA sequence: TGTGCCAGCAGCCAAGAAGGGGGAAGACTGGGAGACACCATATATTTT.

The gene calls are TRBV2 and TRBJ1-2, with TRBD1 matching over 7 bases. The germline V gene has CDR1 SNHLY and CDR2 FYNNEI. This CDR3 has 14 residues. The ends lost 6 bases at V and 5 bases at J; junction bases unmatched: 9. Written as DNA, the CDR3 is TGTGCCAGCAGGGTATACAGGGGTGAGTATGGCTACACCTTC. Protein sequence: CASRVYRGEYGYTF.

The CDR3 here is CASSILATEGDTQYF. CDR3 bases: TGTGCCAGCAGCATCCTAGCGACGGAAGGAGATACGCAGTATTTT. The chain couples TRBV11-2 to TRBJ2-3; D perhaps matches TRBD2 (6 bases). Germline values: CDR1 SGHAT, CDR2 FQNNGV. The V gene lost 5 bases and the J gene lost 5 bases, with 17 bases spanning the gap. This CDR3 region has 15 residues.

The chain links TRBV5-1 to TRBJ1-1, with a weak D call TRBD1 (5 bases). The CDR3 consists of 18 residues. The V and J ends lost 0 bases and 0 bases respectively, with 18 bases between them. Germline CDR1 and CDR2: SGHRS and YFSETQ. This chain's CDR3 is CASSLARRQQPLNTEAFF. CDR3 bases: TGCGCCAGCAGCTTGGCTCGTCGACAGCAACCTTTGAACACTGAAGCTTTCTTT.

The chain employs TRBV29-1 and TRBJ1-2; the match to TRBD1 covers 7 bases. Per germline, CDR1 SQVTM and CDR2 ANQGSEA. Trimming at V came to 3 bases and at J to 4 bases, leaving 5 bases not matched to a gene. This CDR3 spans 13 amino acids. The CDR3 here is CSVETGDSYGYTF. The CDR3 DNA reads as TGCAGCGTTGAGACGGGGGACAGCTATGGCTACACCTTC.

This chain joins TRBV5-1 and TRBJ2-5, with TRBD1 as a possible D gene (6 bases). Trimming stripped 6 bases from V and 3 bases from J, with 6 bases between. There are 11 residues in the CDR3. Germline-derived CDR1 and CDR2 are SGHRS and YFSETQ. The DNA for the CDR3 is TGCGCCAGCAAGGGGGAAGAGACCCAGTACTTC. It translates to CASKGEETQYF.

The genes are TRBV3-1 (or the pseudogene TRBV3-2) and TRBJ1-1, with 10 bases lining up with TRBD1. CDR3 length: 15 residues. Germline V gene lookup returns CDR1 LGHDT and CDR2 YNNKEL (reference sequence). Trimming cost V 5 bases and J 4 bases; bases outside gene matches: 7. The CDR3, as DNA: TGTGCCAGCAGCATCAGGACAGGGGGGAGCACTGAAGCTTTCTTT. This translates into CASSIRTGGSTEAFF.

J is TRBJ1-4 and V is TRBV5-6; TRBD1 matches at 8 bases. The V gene's germline CDR1 is SGHDT and CDR2 YYEEEE. The V segment lost 2 bases and the J segment 8 bases; nucleotides outside the gene matches: 11. The CDR3 contains 16 residues. CDR3 sequence reads: CASSFIRQGRGEKLFF. CDR3 DNA sequence: TGTGCCAGCAGCTTCATTCGACAGGGGAGAGGCGAAAAACTGTTTTTT.

CDR3 bases: TGTGCCAGCAGCCAAAGGGGAAGGATCCAAGAGACCCAGTACTTC. Its protein product is CASSQRGRIQETQYF. The rearrangement uses TRBV3-1 (or the pseudogene TRBV3-2) and TRBJ2-5, with D maybe TRBD1 (5 bases). Trimming removed 2 bases at V and 1 base at J, with 11 bases between. Germline CDR1 LGHDT, CDR2 YNNKEL (reference sequence). This CDR3 is built from 15 residues.

The chain is built from TRBV12-3 or TRBV12-4 and TRBJ1-2, with TRBD1 identical over 9 bases. The CDR3 loop spans 13 amino acids. J gave up 7 bases and V 6 bases, and 6 bases lay outside the gene matches. The CDR3: CASSNTGGVGYTF. The CDR3 nucleotides read TGTGCCAGCAGCAACACAGGGGGCGTTGGCTACACCTTC.

Comment on this clone: The sample contains more than one DNA sequence encoding this CDR3. The chain joins TRBV5-4 to TRBJ2-2; 7 nucleotides agree with TRBD2. Trimming removed 0 bases from V and 4 bases from J; junction bases left unmatched: 0. The CDR3 has 14 residues. Looked up from germline, CDR1 is SGHNT and CDR2 is YYREEE (reference sequence). The CDR3 DNA is TGTGCCAGCAGCTTGGCGGGGGGCACCGGGGAGCTGTTTTTT. Translated: CASSLAGGTGELFF.

The chain employs TRBV18 and TRBJ1-3, with 9 bases identical to TRBD1. Germline CDR1 KGHSH, CDR2 LQKENI. This CDR3 comprises 16 residues. V gave up 5 bases and J gave up 3 bases; unmatched junction bases: 8. Here the CDR3 DNA reads TGTGCCAGCTCAATCGGACAGGGGAAAAGTGGAAACACCATATATTTT. Encoded protein: CASSIGQGKSGNTIYF.

The table lists this clone with a count of one. The V call is TRBV7-2, the J call TRBJ2-7, with D tentatively TRBD2 (6 bases). V shed 1 base and J shed 0 bases, with 19 bases lying between them. The length of the CDR3 is 18 residues. Germline V CDR1 and CDR2: SGHTA, FQGNSA. CDR3 region: CASSLGWSGGVSSYEQYF. The CDR3 nucleotides read TGTGCCAGCAGCTTAGGGTGGTCTGGCGGGGTCAGCTCCTACGAGCAGTACTTC.

The genes are TRBV6-6 and TRBJ1-1, with 12 bases lining up with TRBD1. The J segment lost 4 bases and the V segment lost 5 bases, leaving 8 bases of the junction unmatched. Germline V gene sequence: CDR1 MNHNY, CDR2 SVGAGI (reference sequence). The CDR3 runs 16 residues. The CDR3 nucleotides are TGTGCCAGCAGTGCGGTCGGGACAGGGGGCAGCACTGAAGCTTTCTTT. Translation: CASSAVGTGGSTEAFF.

For this clone: Within the sample, other DNA sequences also encode this same CDR3. The chain links TRBV7-9 to TRBJ1-2; 9 nucleotides agree with TRBD1. The CDR3 covers 14 residues. The V gene's germline CDR1 is SEHNR and CDR2 FQNEAQ (reference sequence). Trimming took 5 bases from V and 2 from J; bases not matched to a gene: 3. In DNA, the CDR3 is TGTGCCAGCAGCCCGGGACAGGGAAACTATGGCTACACCTTC. This gives the protein CASSPGQGNYGYTF.

This sequence joins TRBV11-3 and TRBJ2-1; 12 bases fit TRBD2. The CDR3 is 15 residues long. The V gene end was trimmed by 4 bases and the J gene end by 2 bases; junction bases not matched to a gene: 0. CDR1 is SGHNT, CDR2 YENEEA, per germline. The CDR3 bases are TGTGCCAGCAGCTCTAGCGGGGGGGCCTACAATGAGCAGTTCTTC. Translated, it gives CASSSSGGAYNEQFF.

The chain carries TRBV7-3 and TRBJ2-5; D unresolved. The CDR3 totals 13 residues. Trimming shortened V by 5 bases and J by 5 bases, and 12 bases separated the two germline ends. CDR1 is SGHTA and CDR2 is FQGTGA in the germline V gene. CDR3 loop: CASSRLVGETQYF. The CDR3 DNA reads TGTGCCAGCAGCCGACTGGTCGGGGAGACCCAGTACTTC.

The rearrangement links TRBV7-2 to TRBJ2-7; D is possibly TRBD1 (6 bases). The V end lost 3 bases, the J end lost 1 base, and 10 bases lay between the germline ends. The CDR3 length is 14 residues. Germline loops: CDR1 SGHTA, CDR2 FQGNSA. Here the CDR3 reads CASSLNRESYEQYF. In DNA, the CDR3 is TGTGCCAGCAGCTTGAACAGGGAATCCTACGAGCAGTACTTC.

The genes are TRBV4-2 and TRBJ1-1, with no clear D. Germline V gives CDR1 LGHNA, CDR2 YNFKEQ. The CDR3 contains 13 residues. V was cut by 1 base and J by 6 bases, with 9 bases left in between. The DNA for the CDR3 is TGTGCCAGCAGCCAAGTCCAACTAGCTGAAGCTTTCTTT. Residues: CASSQVQLAEAFF.

The rearrangement joins TRBV9 to TRBJ2-3, with TRBD1 matching over 7 bases. J lost 0 bases, V lost 3 bases, and 7 bases had no gene match. CDR3 length: 16 amino acids. Germline loops: CDR1 SGDLS, CDR2 YYNGEE. This CDR3 reads CASSANGQESTDTQYF. The DNA of the CDR3 is TGTGCCAGCAGCGCCAATGGACAGGAGAGCACAGATACGCAGTATTTT. Using reference TRBV9 and TRBJ2-3 for the parts outside the CDR3, the full variable domain is DSGVTQTPKHLITATGQRVTLRCSPRSGDLSVYWYQQSLDQGLQFLIQYYNGEERAKGNILERFSAQQFPDLHSELNLSSLELGDSALYFCASSANGQESTDTQYFGPGTRLTVL.

This clone was detected only a few times. The J gene is TRBJ2-1, the V gene TRBV12-5, with D uncertain. The CDR3 contains 12 residues. From germline, CDR1 is LGHNT and CDR2 FRNRAP. V lost 6 bases and J lost 6, with 9 bases in between. The CDR3 sequence: CASGSRLNEQFF. In DNA, the CDR3 is TGTGCTAGTGGCTCGAGGCTCAATGAGCAGTTCTTC.